The clone carrying this T cell receptor (beta chain) has only a few counts. Its antigen is undetermined. Germline V gene data show CDR1 as MNHEY and CDR2 as SVGAGI. V was shortened by 3 bases and J by 8 bases, with 13 bases between the two germline ends. The CDR3 length is 13 residues. This specimen comes from a study of T-cell memory formation after mild COVID-19. Across the whole study: TCR clusters were largely donor specific. Overall study findings and caveats: Chiefly within CM and EM were the contracting CD4+ clones; CD8+ ones were within EMRA. Within pre-infection memory, some responding clones were found, suggesting cross-reactive memory joined.

Researchers used 5'RACE with constant-segment primers to make TCR alpha and TCR beta cDNA libraries that carry sample barcodes and UMIs. TCRdb re-called the 5' RACE reads with MiXCR, one entry per CDR3 protein. The sample has about 400,000 distinct CDR3 sequences, roughly 17% seen once. The sequence was obtained from a man aged 18-30 years who had mild COVID-19 (a few samples of this study predate the infection). Cell type and time point are not known. The rearrangement joins TRBV6-5 to TRBJ1-2; D is unclear. The sequenced sample consisted of PBMCs or a T cell subset sorted from them (not recorded which). The CDR3: CASSYRGSHGYTF. CDR3 nucleotide sequence: TGTGCCAGCAGTTATCGTGGGTCGCACGGCTACACCTTC.